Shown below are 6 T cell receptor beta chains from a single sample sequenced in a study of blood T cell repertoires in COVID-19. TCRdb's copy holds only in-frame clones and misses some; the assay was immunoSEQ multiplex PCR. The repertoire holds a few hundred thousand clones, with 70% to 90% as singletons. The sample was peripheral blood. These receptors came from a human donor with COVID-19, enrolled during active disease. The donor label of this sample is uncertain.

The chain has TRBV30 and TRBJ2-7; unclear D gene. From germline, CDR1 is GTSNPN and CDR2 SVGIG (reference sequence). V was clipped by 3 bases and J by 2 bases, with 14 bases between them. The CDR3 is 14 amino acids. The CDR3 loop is CAWSHTPTPYEQYF. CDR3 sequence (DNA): TGTGCCTGGAGCCATACACCAACCCCCTACGAGCAGTACTTC. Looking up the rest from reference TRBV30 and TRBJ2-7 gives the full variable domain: SQTIHQWPATLVQPVGSPLSLECTVEGTSNPNLYWYRQAAGRGLQLLFYSVGIGQISSEVPQNLSASRPQDRQFILSSKKLLLSDSGFYLCAWSHTPTPYEQYFGPGTRLTVT.

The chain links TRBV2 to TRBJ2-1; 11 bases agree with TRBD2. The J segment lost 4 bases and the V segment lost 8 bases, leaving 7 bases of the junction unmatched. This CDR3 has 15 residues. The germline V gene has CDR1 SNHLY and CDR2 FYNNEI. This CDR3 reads CASAPLAGGYNEQFF. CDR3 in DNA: TGTGCCAGCGCCCCCTTAGCGGGAGGGTACAATGAGCAGTTCTTC.

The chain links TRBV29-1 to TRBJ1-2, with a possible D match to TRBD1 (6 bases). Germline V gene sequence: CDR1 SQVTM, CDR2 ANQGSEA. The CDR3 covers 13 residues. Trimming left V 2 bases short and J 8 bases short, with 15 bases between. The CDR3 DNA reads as TGCAGCGTTGAAATTGGTCAGGGGAACGGCTACACCTTC. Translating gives CSVEIGQGNGYTF.

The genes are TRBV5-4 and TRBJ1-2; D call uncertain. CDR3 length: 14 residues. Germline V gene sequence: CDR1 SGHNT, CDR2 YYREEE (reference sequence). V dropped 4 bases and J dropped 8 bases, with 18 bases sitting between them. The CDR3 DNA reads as TGTGCCAGCAGCCCAATCCCGGGTAAATGGGGCTACACCTTC. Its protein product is CASSPIPGKWGYTF.

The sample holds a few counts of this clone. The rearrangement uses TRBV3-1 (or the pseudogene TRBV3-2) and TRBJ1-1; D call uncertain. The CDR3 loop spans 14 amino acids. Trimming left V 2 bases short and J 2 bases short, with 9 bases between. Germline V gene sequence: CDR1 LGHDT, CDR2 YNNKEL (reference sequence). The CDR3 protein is CASSQPGYNTEAFF. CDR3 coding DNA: TGTGCCAGCAGCCAACCGGGGTACAACACTGAAGCTTTCTTT.

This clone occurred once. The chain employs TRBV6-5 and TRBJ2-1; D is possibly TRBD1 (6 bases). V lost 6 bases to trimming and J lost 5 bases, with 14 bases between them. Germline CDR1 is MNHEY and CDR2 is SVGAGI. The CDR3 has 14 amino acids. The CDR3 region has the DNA TGTGCCAGCAGAAGGGGGTCCGGGAACAATGAGCAGTTCTTC. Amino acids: CASRRGSGNNEQFF.